The T cell receptor (beta chain) under discussion was sequenced for a study of blood T cell repertoires in COVID-19. Study as a whole: There were acute and convalescent COVID-19 samples, and they came from the United States, Italy and Spain. In each case, the material was cDNA or gDNA derived from T cells, B-cell-depleted T cells, or PBMCs.

Source study methods: Amplification of reference gene primers provided the estimated nucleated cell counts. The repertoire was sequenced with immunoSEQ multiplex PCR; TCRdb's copy has only in-frame clones and lacks some. V and J calls and clone size are copied from that table; D and trimming were computed from the DNA. The sample holds 100,000 to 150,000 clones, roughly 84% seen once. V lost 4 bases, J lost 5 bases, and 3 bases stayed unmatched. Germline V gene sequence: CDR1 LGHNA, CDR2 YSLEER. The CDR3 length is 15 residues. The chain links TRBV4-3 to TRBJ1-6; 9 nucleotides match TRBD1. The origin of this receptor is a woman of 80 years or more with acute or convalescent COVID-19. The sample was peripheral blood. The CDR3 sequence: CASSLRDRDNSPLHF. The CDR3, as DNA: TGCGCCAGCAGCCTCCGGGACAGGGATAATTCACCCCTCCACTTT.